Listed below are T cell receptor beta chains from one sample, sequenced in a study of T cells after posttransplantation cyclophosphamide. Assay used: immunoSEQ multiplex PCR; TCRdb lists only in-frame clones, some missing. The sample records 23,000 or so clones, roughly 98% being singletons. Sequences were obtained from naive CD8+ T cells sorted from PBMCs. Receptors were obtained from a man aged 40-50 years in good health, CMV-negative, and a related stem cell transplant donor. Both conserved end residues are part of each CDR3. Fields, in order: J gene, clone size, D gene, V gene, CDR3 protein, CDR3 DNA. The D gene is left open where the match is weak. Size tells how often a clone was seen (once, few, many) or the class of an expanded clone, and some rows leave it out.

TRBJ2-3	NA	NA	TRBV5-1	CASSYLGQSQYF	TGCGCCAGCAGCTACTTAGGACAGTCCCAGTATTTT
TRBJ2-7	once	NA	TRBV25-1	CASSAIYEQYF	TGTGCCAGCAGTGCCATCTACGAGCAGTACTTC
TRBJ2-7	NA	TRBD1	TRBV11-3	CASSLDGTGFYEQYF	TGTGCCAGCAGCTTAGACGGGACAGGGTTTTACGAGCAGTACTTC
TRBJ2-7	NA	NA	TRBV5-4	CASSWGGSPEQYF	TGTGCCAGCAGCTGGGGAGGTAGTCCCGAGCAGTACTTC
TRBJ1-1	NA	NA	TRBV7-9	CASSFDTNADEAFF	TGTGCCAGCAGCTTCGACACCAATGCCGATGAAGCTTTCTTT
TRBJ2-1	once	TRBD2	TRBV10-3	CAISGLAPYNEQFF	TGTGCCATCAGCGGACTAGCGCCTTACAATGAGCAGTTCTTC
TRBJ1-4	NA	NA	TRBV28	CASSLFPAGAEKLFF	TGTGCCAGCAGTTTATTTCCGGCAGGGGCAGAAAAACTGTTTTTT
TRBJ2-7	NA	NA	TRBV19	CASSTVGDYEQYF	TGTGCCAGTAGTACCGTGGGAGACTACGAGCAGTACTTC
TRBJ2-1	NA	NA	TRBV4-1	CASSPWGGYEQFF	TGCGCCAGCAGCCCTTGGGGAGGCTATGAGCAGTTCTTC
TRBJ1-1	NA	NA	TRBV14	CASSRAGTEAFF	TGTGCCAGCAGCCGAGCAGGGACTGAAGCTTTCTTT
TRBJ2-1	NA	TRBD2	TRBV19	CASSSRPGLAGDNEQFF	TGTGCCAGTAGTTCCCGACCGGGACTAGCGGGAGACAATGAGCAGTTCTTC
TRBJ2-7	NA	NA	TRBV28	CASSFGGNYEQYF	TGTGCCAGCAGTTTTGGCGGAAACTACGAGCAGTACTTC
TRBJ2-7	NA	TRBD1	TRBV30	CAWSEGQGAHEQYF	TGTGCCTGGAGTGAGGGACAGGGGGCTCACGAGCAGTACTTC
TRBJ2-2	NA	NA	TRBV30	CAWSEGLQTGELFF	TGTGCCTGGAGTGAGGGGTTACAAACCGGGGAGCTGTTTTTT
TRBJ2-6	NA	NA	TRBV28	CASRLWSGGANVLTF	TGTGCCAGCCGACTTTGGAGCGGGGGGGCCAACGTCCTGACTTTC